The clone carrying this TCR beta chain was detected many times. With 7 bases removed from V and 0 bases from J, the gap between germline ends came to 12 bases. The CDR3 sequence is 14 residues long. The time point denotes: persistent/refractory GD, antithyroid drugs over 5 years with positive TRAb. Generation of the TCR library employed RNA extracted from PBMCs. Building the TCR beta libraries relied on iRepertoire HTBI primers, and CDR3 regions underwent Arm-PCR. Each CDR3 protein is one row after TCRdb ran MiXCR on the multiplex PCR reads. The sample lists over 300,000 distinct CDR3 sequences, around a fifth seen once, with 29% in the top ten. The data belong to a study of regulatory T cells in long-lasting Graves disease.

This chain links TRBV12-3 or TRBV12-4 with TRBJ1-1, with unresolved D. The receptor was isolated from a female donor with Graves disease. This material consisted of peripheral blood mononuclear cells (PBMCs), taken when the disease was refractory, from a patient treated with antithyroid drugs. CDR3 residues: CASTVGPMNTEAFF. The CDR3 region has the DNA TGTGCCAGCACCGTGGGCCCGATGAACACTGAAGCTTTCTTT.